This T cell receptor (beta chain) is drawn from a study of cytomegalovirus exposure and HLA in healthy donors (dated by TCRdb to about 2017). Study-wide context: An earlier analysis of roughly 500 of the donors reported roughly 270 Gb of sequence data and some 120 million unique TCR beta sequences from about 179 million T cells. Every discovery cohort repertoire had been produced on one sequencing platform. Approximately 300 gigabases of sequencing data and approximately 92 million unique TCR sequences made up an early release that covered approximately 700 HLA-typed donors. Donor age, sex, ethnicity and CMV serostatus were compiled together with the repertoire data. Typing coverage differed by locus: A, B, C, DRB1 and DQB1 were typed in about 620-630 donors, DQA1 in about 560, DPA1 in approximately 610, and DPB1 in just under 480. To decide whether each TCR beta V gene segment behaved as functional or pseudogenic, an earlier analysis of several hundred of the donors relied on high-throughput TCR beta sequencing. To predict cytomegalovirus infection status, the study combined high-throughput TCR immunosequencing, statistical association of individual TCRs with disease status, and machine learning. Four to six DR-DQ haplotypes were handled as single units for association and clustering, since linkage in the cohort was strong. To study patterns of TCR occurrence, a later analysis re-analyzed previously published TCR beta repertoires from 500 to 850 donors and added high-resolution HLA genotyping. The study profiled the T cell repertoires of under 700 subjects by immunosequencing and related them to cytomegalovirus serostatus. Among around 400 genotyped donors of the cohort, an average of roughly 230,000 unique TCR beta nucleotide sequences was sequenced per donor, of which about 19% were non-productive. A separate validation cohort of 100 to 150 different subjects was used in addition to the roughly 640-subject first cohort. The study aimed to test whether signatures of past pathogen exposure could be identified by cataloging public T cell receptors. Genome-wide SNP genotypes for about 65% of the 666 donors were used in a later genetic analysis, which treated that subset as a discovery cohort. Among the approximately 400 genotyped donors, around 81% belonged to the genetic ancestry cluster associated with self-reported Caucasian donors. HLA typing covered class I and class II loci at four-digit resolution. The later analysis used no new phenotypic data to find candidate immune exposures, relying instead on TCR beta sequences and their occurrence across donors. Overall study outcomes, separate from this receptor: Roughly 15 rarely observed V segments, including chromosome 9 orphons, were excluded from the earlier analysis of about 610 of the donors because counts were too low. In a later analysis, 16,951 TCR beta sequences were associated with specific HLA alleles at a false discovery rate of 0.05. Most CMV-associated TCR beta chains appeared to be HLA-restricted in a later analysis, and the HLA associations seemed to be driven largely by CMV exposure. In a later analysis, HLA-associated TCR beta chains were found to be more clonally expanded and to have lower generation probabilities than equally common non-associated chains. In a later analysis, several top co-occurrence clusters were reported to appear linked to parvovirus B19, influenza, CMV and Epstein-Barr virus. The classifier was reported to diagnose cytomegalovirus status with high specificity and sensitivity in both the original and validation cohorts. In a later genetic analysis, fewer N-insertions in productive TCRs were reported among donors in an Asian-associated ancestry cluster than the 666-donor mean. In a later analysis, the rate of TCR association differed among HLA loci, with DRB1 alleles having the most associated TCRs and HLA-C alleles having the fewest. The authors suggested that the approach could potentially be generalized to other disease states and immunological phenotypes. A later genetic analysis associated a missense DCLRE1C variant with V-gene and J-gene trimming of TCR beta chains, and an independent cohort replicated the association. Only TCR beta chains were sequenced in this cohort, and the absence of alpha or paired-chain data limited detectable features. In the study, around 150 TCR beta chains were listed as associated with cytomegalovirus. Presence/absence analyses assumed roughly uniform sequencing depth across donors, an assumption that may not hold. CMV serostatus was the only immune exposure information available for the cohort. Some IMGT-functional V segments, including TRBV6-2 and TRBV6-3, could not be distinguished by the 87-base-pair reads and were therefore excluded. A cluster of highly shared sequence variants was judged likely to be a technical artifact of the sequencing pipeline. While some public TCRs were present in many individuals, most TCR sequences turned up only very rarely across donors. Strong co-occurrence of HLA alleles, especially DR and DQ, made assigning TCR associations to individual alleles difficult. In vitro tests confirmed that a few of the cytomegalovirus-associated TCR beta chains recognize cytomegalovirus antigens. Because some donors lacked HLA typing at each locus, the association tests relied only on the typed subset. A further reported finding was that TCR beta sequences accurately predicted the HLA-A and HLA-B alleles for most subjects in the first cohort. An earlier analysis of approximately 500 of the donors showed that most TCR beta V segments appeared in productive rearrangements either about 87% or about 30% of the time, which broadly matched IMGT annotations. Linkage disequilibrium might explain the correlated functional status among segregating V segments, but an unknown experimental factor could not be excluded.

In total, 630 or so healthy bone marrow donors made up the cohort. At the time of sampling, every cohort member was nominally healthy, though immune exposures that went unrecorded were likely present. CMV serostatus was positive for almost 300 and negative for about 55% of the roughly 670 cohort members, and was not recorded for this donor. Each donor provided a peripheral blood sample, and peripheral blood mononuclear cells were used for TCR beta sequencing. The Qiagen DNeasy Blood Extraction Kit was used to extract genomic DNA from the blood cell samples. The sample holds one count of this clone. Its cognate antigen has yet to be identified. Per-base qualities were not stored, and no clone one base away is much larger. Receptors were amplified or captured by the immunoSEQ multiplex PCR assay. For the multiplex PCR, a mixture combining 60 forward primers for TCR Vbeta segments and 13 reverse primers for TCR Jbeta segments was used. The CDR3 region of rearranged TCR beta genes was amplified from genomic DNA by a multiplex PCR assay. The amplified TCR beta libraries were sequenced on the Illumina HiSeq System as 87-base-pair reads. Regarding the original processing steps: A later analysis tallied tens of millions of unique TCR beta chains across the 610 or so repertoires, and some 12 million of those chains were shared by two or more donors. To remove PCR and sequencing errors, raw reads were error-corrected and collapsed into unique sequences using a nearest-neighbor algorithm that merged closely related sequences. V, D and J gene segments were assigned by aligning CDR3 sequences to IMGT reference sequences. For a sequence to be retained, at least a six-nucleotide match to both a V gene segment and a J gene segment was required. Rearrangements were classified as productive when the CDR3 lacked stop codons and remained in frame with V and J, and all other rearrangements were classified as non-productive. CDR3 was defined according to IMGT convention as the region running from the second conserved V-encoded cysteine to the conserved J-encoded phenylalanine. The earlier analysis of about 610 of the donors excluded any sequence lacking an unambiguous match to a single V gene segment. An earlier analysis of under 750 of the donors called V segments functional above 56.7% productive rearrangements and segregating when the between-donor standard deviation exceeded 5%. A statistical classification framework was built for diagnosing cytomegalovirus status from the catalog of TCR beta chain sequences. In a later analysis, TCR nucleotide sequences were compared against IMGT/GENE-DB human TR gene sequences so that V and J genes could be assigned. In a later analysis, CDR3 sequences and most-parsimonious VDJ recombination scenarios were assigned using the TCRdist pipeline. In a later analysis, each TCR beta chain was defined by its CDR3 amino acid sequence together with its V-gene family, and reads lacking a unique V-gene family were excluded. As a way to deal with suspected cross-contamination and a sequencing artifact, a later analysis dropped 640 or so nucleotide sequences that were highly shared and had low generation probability. For each public chain, a later analysis derived a clonal expansion index from normalized ranks of inferred template counts within each repertoire. A later analysis computed generation probabilities with a VDJ recombination model fitted to out-of-frame rearrangements, and checked the results against IGoR. A later analysis scored TCR-TCR, TCR-HLA and TCR-CMV co-occurrence with hypergeometric tests, applying a repertoire-size bias correction to TCR pairs. False discovery rates were estimated in a later analysis by permuting HLA or CMV assignments 20 times. A later analysis grouped co-occurring TCRs with DBSCAN, adding TCRdist sequence similarity when clustering within HLA-allele-positive subsets. Repertoires with fewer than 30,000 or more than 120,000 public chains, plus five repertoires with anomalous nucleotide sharing, were excluded from co-occurrence clustering. As stored in TCRdb, this immuneACCESS dataset retains in-frame rearrangements with V and J assigned. A fraction of the clones does not appear; measured against another copy, unresolved V genes explain less than half of the discrepancy, and the remainder lacks a known reason. V, J and clone size are those of that table, while D and trimming were read from the DNA. The sample table contains more than 55,000 clones; only one count was recorded for 65% to 90% of them. Together, the top ten hold 1.6% of the sample.

V loses 4 bases, J loses 4 bases, and the germline ends lie 8 bases apart. The CDR3 spans 13 residues, from the cysteine through the phenylalanine. Only CDR3 DNA is held: 39 bases, read in frame from base 1. Based on the germline V gene, the CDR1 and CDR2 sequences are SGHTA and FQGNSA. Specimen: PBMCs. The TCR comes from a human donor in good health. The chain links TRBV7-2 with TRBJ2-1; the D segment cannot be called with confidence. The DNA reads as follows: TGTGCCAGCAGCTCTGGAGTTTACAATGAGCAGTTCTTC. This codes for CASSSGVYNEQFF.